This T cell receptor beta chain derives from a study of T-cell memory formation after mild COVID-19. Study context: TCR clusters showed largely donor specificity.

This clonotype was recorded a few times. The CDR3 is 19 amino acids. Unmatched junction bases numbered 11, after V lost 6 bases and J lost 0 bases. From the 5' RACE reads, TCRdb called clonotypes with MiXCR, one entry per CDR3 protein. The table lists hundreds of thousands of distinct CDR3 sequences, approximately 15% of them singletons. The receptor was derived from an adult woman who had mild COVID-19 (a few samples of this study predate the infection). Cell type and time point are not known. Sequenced sample: PBMCs or a T cell subset sorted from them (not recorded which). The V gene is TRBV12-3 or TRBV12-4, the J gene TRBJ1-6; 10 bases agree with TRBD1. CDR3 in amino acids: CASRSGTGAFSSYNSPLHF. The CDR3, as DNA: TGTGCCAGCAGATCCGGGACAGGGGCCTTTAGCTCCTATAATTCACCCCTCCACTTT.